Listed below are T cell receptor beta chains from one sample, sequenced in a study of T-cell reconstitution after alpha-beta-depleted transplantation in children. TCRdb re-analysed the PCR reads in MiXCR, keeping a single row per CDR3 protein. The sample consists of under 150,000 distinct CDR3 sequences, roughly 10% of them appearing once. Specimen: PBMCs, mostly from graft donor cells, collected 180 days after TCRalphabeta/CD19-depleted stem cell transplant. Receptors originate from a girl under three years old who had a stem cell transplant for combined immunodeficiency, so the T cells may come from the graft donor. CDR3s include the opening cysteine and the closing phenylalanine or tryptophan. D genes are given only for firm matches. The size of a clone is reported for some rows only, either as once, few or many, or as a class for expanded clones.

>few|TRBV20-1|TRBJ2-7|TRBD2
TGCAGTGCTAGGCCTAGCGGGCCAACCTACGAGCAGTACTTC
CSARPSGPTYEQYF
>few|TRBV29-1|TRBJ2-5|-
TGCAGTCATGGGACGGCGAAAGAGACCCAGTACTTC
CSHGTAKETQYF
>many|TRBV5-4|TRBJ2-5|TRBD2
TGTGCCAGCAGCTCCGGGACTAGCGGGGGGGGACAAGAGACCCAGTACTTC
CASSSGTSGGGQETQYF
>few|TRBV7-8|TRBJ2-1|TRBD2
TGTGCCAGCAAACTAGCGGGGGACTACAATGAGCAGTTCTTC
CASKLAGDYNEQFF
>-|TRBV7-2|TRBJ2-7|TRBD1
TGTGCCAGCAGTAAGACAGGGAGCGAGCAGTACTTC
CASSKTGSEQYF
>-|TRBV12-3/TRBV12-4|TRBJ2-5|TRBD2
TGTGCCAGCAGTTTAAATCCAGCGGGGCAAGAGACCCAGTACTTC
CASSLNPAGQETQYF
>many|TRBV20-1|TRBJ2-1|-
TGCAGTGCTGTCGGGACGGGTTACAATGAGCAGTTCTTC
CSAVGTGYNEQFF
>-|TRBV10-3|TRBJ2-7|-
TGTGCCATCAGGGCAGTCAACTACGAGCAGTACTTC
CAIRAVNYEQYF
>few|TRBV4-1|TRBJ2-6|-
TGCGCCAGCAGCCTCGGGGCAGTCTCTGGGGCCAACGTCCTGACTTTC
CASSLGAVSGANVLTF
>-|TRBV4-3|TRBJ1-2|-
TGCGCCAGCAGCCAAGACACAGGGCGGACCTATGGCTACACCTTC
CASSQDTGRTYGYTF
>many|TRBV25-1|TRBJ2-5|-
TGTGCCAGCAGTGAGTGGGGACAAGAGACCCAGTACTTC
CASSEWGQETQYF
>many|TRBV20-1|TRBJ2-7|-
TGCAGTGCTAGAGTCAGGGACCCCTACGAGCAGTACTTC
CSARVRDPYEQYF
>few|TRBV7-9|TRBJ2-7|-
TGTGCCAGCAGCTTATCTTGGGGGGCGAAAGACGAGCAGTACTTC
CASSLSWGAKDEQYF
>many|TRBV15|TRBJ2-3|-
TGTGCCACCTACGACATAAACGGAGATACGCAGTATTTT
CATYDINGDTQYF
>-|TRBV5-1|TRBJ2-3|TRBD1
TGCGCCAGCAGCTTGGAAGGGGAGGACAGGGTAGATACGCAGTATTTT
CASSLEGEDRVDTQYF
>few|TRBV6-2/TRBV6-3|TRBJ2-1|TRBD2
TGTGCCAGCAGTCCTGGACGCGGGAGGGCCGCCTTTAATGAGCAGTTCTTC
CASSPGRGRAAFNEQFF
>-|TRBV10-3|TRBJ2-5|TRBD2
TGTGCCATCAGTGACCAGCGGGAGTCCGTAGAGACCCAGTACTTC
CAISDQRESVETQYF
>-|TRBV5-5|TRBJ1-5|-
TGTGCCAGCAGCTTGGAGGGGTTTACCAATCAGCCCCAGCATTTT
CASSLEGFTNQPQHF
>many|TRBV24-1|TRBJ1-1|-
TGTGCCACCAGTGACCCCTGGGAGGGTGAAGCTTTCTTT
CATSDPWEGEAFF
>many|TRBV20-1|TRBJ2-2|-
TGCAGTGCTAGAGATCCGCGTTTGGGGCGCGGCACCGGGGAGCTGTTTTTT
CSARDPRLGRGTGELFF
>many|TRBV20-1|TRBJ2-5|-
TGCAGTGCTAAACGGTCCGGGGTGACAGCCCAGGGAGAGACCCAGTACTTC
CSAKRSGVTAQGETQYF
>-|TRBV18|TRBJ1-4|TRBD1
TGTGCCAGCTCACCTCGCCGGGACAGGGGTAATGAAAAACTGTTTTTT
CASSPRRDRGNEKLFF
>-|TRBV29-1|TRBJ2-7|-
TGCAGCGTTCCTGGTAGAGGGAGCTACGAGCAGTACTTC
CSVPGRGSYEQYF
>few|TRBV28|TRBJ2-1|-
TGTGCCAGCAGTCTCGTGGGGCATTATCATGAGCAGTTCTTC
CASSLVGHYHEQFF
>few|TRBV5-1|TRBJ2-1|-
TGCGCCAGCAGCTTATCTGGGGGTGAGCAGTTCTTC
CASSLSGGEQFF
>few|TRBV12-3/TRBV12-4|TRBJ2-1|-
TGTGCCAGCAGTTTTTTAGATGAGCAGTTCTTC
CASSFLDEQFF
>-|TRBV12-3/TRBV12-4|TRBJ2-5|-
TGTGCCAGCAGCCCAGGGGAATGGGAGACCCAGTACTTC
CASSPGEWETQYF
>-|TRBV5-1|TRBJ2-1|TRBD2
TGCGCCAGCAGCGGGGGGACTAGCGACGACAATGAGCAGTTCTTC
CASSGGTSDDNEQFF
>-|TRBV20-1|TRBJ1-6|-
TGCAGTGCTAGATACAGGGTGAATAATTCACCCCTCCACTTT
CSARYRVNNSPLHF
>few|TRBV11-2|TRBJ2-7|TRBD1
TGTGCCAGCAGCTTAGTAAGGGCAGGGGGAGAGCAGTACTTC
CASSLVRAGGEQYF
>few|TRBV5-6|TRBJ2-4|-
TGTGCCAGCAGCTCCGGGACCTTAGCCAAAAACATTCAGTACTTC
CASSSGTLAKNIQYF
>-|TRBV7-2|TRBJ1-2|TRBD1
TGTGCCAGCAGCTCACAGGGGAGGGACTATGGCTACACCTTC
CASSSQGRDYGYTF
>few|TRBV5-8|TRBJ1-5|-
TGTGCCAGTTACGAGGGGGGGACGAATCAGCCCCAGCATTTT
CASYEGGTNQPQHF
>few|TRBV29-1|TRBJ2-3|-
TGCAGCGTCGCGACAGATACGCAGTATTTT
CSVATDTQYF
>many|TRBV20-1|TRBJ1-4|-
TGCAGTGCTAGAGCCGGGAAAACTAATGAAAAACTGTTTTTT
CSARAGKTNEKLFF
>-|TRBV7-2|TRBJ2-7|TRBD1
TGTGCCAGCAGGGAGGGACAGGGGAACGAGCAGTACTTC
CASREGQGNEQYF
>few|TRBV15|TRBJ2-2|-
TGTGCCACCAGCAGAGGTCCATCCGGGGAGCTGTTTTTT
CATSRGPSGELFF
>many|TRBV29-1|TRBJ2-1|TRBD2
TGCAGCGTTGGGGCGGGAGGTTACAATGAGCAGTTCTTC
CSVGAGGYNEQFF
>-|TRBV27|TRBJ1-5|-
TGTGCCAGCAGTTCCCTACAGCCCCAGCATTTT
CASSSLQPQHF
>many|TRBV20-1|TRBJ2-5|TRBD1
TGCAGTGCTCCGGACAGGGGACAAGAGACCCAGTACTTC
CSAPDRGQETQYF
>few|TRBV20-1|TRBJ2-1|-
TGCAGTGCTTCTGGAGTAGGCTCCTACAATGAGCAGTTCTTC
CSASGVGSYNEQFF
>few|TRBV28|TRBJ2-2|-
TGTGCCAGCAGTTTCTCGCGCTACCTAACCGGGGAGCTGTTTTTT
CASSFSRYLTGELFF
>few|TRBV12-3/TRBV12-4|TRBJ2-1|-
TGTGCCAGCAGTTTAGAGGCAGGCCGTTACAATTCCTACAATGAGCAGTTCTTC
CASSLEAGRYNSYNEQFF
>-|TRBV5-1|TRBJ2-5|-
TGCGCCAGCAGCTCGGGATCCTGGAAAGAGACCCAGTACTTC
CASSSGSWKETQYF
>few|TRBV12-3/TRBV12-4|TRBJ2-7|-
TGTGCCAGCAGTTTAAGGGGGGTGCCCTACGAGCAGTACTTC
CASSLRGVPYEQYF
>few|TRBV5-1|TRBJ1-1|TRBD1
TGCGCCAGCAGCTGGCGGACCGGGACAGGGGTGACGAACACTGAAGCTTTCTTT
CASSWRTGTGVTNTEAFF
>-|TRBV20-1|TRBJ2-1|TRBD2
TGCAGTGCTCCAGGACTAGCGGGAGGGCCGGTCGGTGAGCAGTTCTTC
CSAPGLAGGPVGEQFF
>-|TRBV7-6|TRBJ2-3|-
TGTGCCAGCAGCCAGGGAGGTGGTAGCACAGATACGCAGTATTTT
CASSQGGGSTDTQYF
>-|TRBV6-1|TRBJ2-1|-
TGTGCCAGCAGTGCGGGACATCTAATCTCCTACAATGAGCAGTTCTTC
CASSAGHLISYNEQFF
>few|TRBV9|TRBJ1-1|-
TGTGCCAGCAGCGTTTCAGGGGCCCTGGGCCTTCTAAGCAACACTGAAGCTTTCTTT
CASSVSGALGLLSNTEAFF